This TCR beta chain emerged from a study of cytomegalovirus exposure and HLA in healthy donors. Study-level background: Early release data held 85 million or so unique TCRs from HLA-typed donors. Study findings and constraints: Segments of the TCR beta V type were, in most cases, productive about 90% or about 30% of the time in an earlier analysis.

With regard to this clone: What it recognizes is unknown.

The PCR contained 60 Vbeta and 13 Jbeta primers. Data came from immunoSEQ multiplex PCR; TCRdb stores just in-frame clones and leaves some out. The data contain approximately 140,000 clones, roughly 83% of them singletons. The sequence was obtained from a human donor in good health. The source material was PBMCs.

The CDR3 spells CASSERGGSYNEQFF. The CDR3 DNA is TGTGCCAGCAGCGAGCGGGGGGGATCCTACAATGAGCAGTTCTTC. The chain carries TRBV7-2 and TRBJ2-1; the match to TRBD2 covers 10 bases. Losses at the gene ends were 5 bases for V and 1 base for J; bases not matched to a gene: 2. The germline gives CDR1 SGHTA, CDR2 FQGNSA. The length of the CDR3 is 15 residues. Looking up the rest from reference TRBV7-2 and TRBJ2-1 gives the full variable domain: GAGVSQSPSNKVTEKGKDVELRCDPISGHTALYWYRQSLGQGLEFLIYFQGNSAPDKSGLPSDRFSAERTGGSVSTLTIQRTQQEDSAVYLCASSERGGSYNEQFFGPGTRLTVL.